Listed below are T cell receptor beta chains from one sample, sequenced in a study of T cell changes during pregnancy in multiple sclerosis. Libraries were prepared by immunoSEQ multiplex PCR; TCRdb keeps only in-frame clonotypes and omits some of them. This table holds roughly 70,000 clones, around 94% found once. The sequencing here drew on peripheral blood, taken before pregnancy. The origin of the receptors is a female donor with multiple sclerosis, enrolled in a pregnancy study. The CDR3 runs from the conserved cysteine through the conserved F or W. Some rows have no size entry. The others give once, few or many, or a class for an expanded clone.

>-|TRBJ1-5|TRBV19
CASSGDRYQPQHF
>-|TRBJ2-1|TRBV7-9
CASNPGTSGDNEQFF
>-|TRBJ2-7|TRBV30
CAWGRQGSYEQYF
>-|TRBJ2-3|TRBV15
CATSRELAGGPNTQYF
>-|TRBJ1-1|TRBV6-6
CASKRDRRNEAFF
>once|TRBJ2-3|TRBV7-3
CASSPEGGSTDTQYF
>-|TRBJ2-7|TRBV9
CASSGPDSSYEQYF
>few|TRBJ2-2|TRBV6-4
CASSDSSSSPGELFF
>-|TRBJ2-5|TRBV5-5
CASSLVQGAPGTQYF
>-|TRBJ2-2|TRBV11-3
CASSLGASGVDEELFF
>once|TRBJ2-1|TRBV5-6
CASSFGGQGGNEQFF
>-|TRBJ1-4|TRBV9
CASTRTALTRNEKLFF
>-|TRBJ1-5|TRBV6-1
CASSEVRQVSNQPQHF
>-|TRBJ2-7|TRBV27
CASSFGHRSYEQYF
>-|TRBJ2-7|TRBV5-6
CASSSPGLADNYEQYF
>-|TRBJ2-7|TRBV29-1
CSVEEAMTSRQQYF
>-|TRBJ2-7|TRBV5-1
CASSLPGTPWEQYF
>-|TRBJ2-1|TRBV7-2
CASSLAGLAGGYNEQFF
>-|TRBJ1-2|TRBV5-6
CASSLRPYRGHGYTF
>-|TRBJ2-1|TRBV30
CAWADSYNEQFF
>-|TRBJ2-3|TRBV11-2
CASSYRTSVGDTQYF
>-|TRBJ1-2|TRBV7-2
CASSLGGTQNYGYTF
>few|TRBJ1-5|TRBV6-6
CASSTHRAQGQPQHF
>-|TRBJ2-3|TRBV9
CASSVGGGLYNTDTQYF
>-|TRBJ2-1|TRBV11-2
CASSVSGVVGNEQFF
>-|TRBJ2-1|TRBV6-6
CASSPTSSYNEQFF
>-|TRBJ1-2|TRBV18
CASSPAGTGTDGYTF
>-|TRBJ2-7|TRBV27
CASSVTGLGEQYF
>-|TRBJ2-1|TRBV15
CATSREQREQQFF
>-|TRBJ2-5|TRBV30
CAWSAGGGGETQYF
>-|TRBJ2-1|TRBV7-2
CASSQDGTGTYNEQFF
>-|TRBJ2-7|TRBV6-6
CASSYSVTSYYEQYF
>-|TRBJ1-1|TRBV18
CASSQNRANTEAFF
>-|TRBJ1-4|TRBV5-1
CASSPGDRGSNEKLFF
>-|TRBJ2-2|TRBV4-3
CASSQDGQTRGGWSGELFF
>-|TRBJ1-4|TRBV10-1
CASSRGPGGREKLFF
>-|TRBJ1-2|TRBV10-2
CASSDVGARGYTF
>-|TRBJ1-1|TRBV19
CASSTRPGGAFF
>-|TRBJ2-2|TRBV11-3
CASSSRASTGELFF
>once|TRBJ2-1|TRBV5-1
CASSFSGSNYNEQFF
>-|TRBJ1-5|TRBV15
CATSRGQGWQPQHF
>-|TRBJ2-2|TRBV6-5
CASSRTSGTGELFF
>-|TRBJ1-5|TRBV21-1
CASSFRINRTKGNVIQGNQPQHF
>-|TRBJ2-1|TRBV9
CASSVGGRSSYNEQFF
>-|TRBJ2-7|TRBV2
CASSSGSTAYEQYF
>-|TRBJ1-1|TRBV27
CASSLTGLNTEAFF
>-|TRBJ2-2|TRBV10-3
CAIRQTSGSQSVGELFF
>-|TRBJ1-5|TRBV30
CAWRGTGSPQHF
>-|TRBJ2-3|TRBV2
CASSGQLAGLLNTQYF
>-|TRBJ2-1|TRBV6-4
CASSAQLEANEQFF